This T cell receptor (beta chain) is from a study of blood T cell repertoires in COVID-19. The CDR3 covers 13 residues. Trimming cost V 3 bases and J 7 bases, with 12 bases left between them. Assay: immunoSEQ multiplex PCR; the TCRdb copy retains only in-frame clones and omits some. The sample lists some 75,000 clones, 80% occurring once. The sequenced sample consisted of peripheral blood. This receptor was identified in a man in his forties or fifties with COVID-19, enrolled during active disease. The chain joins TRBV12-3 or TRBV12-4 to TRBJ1-2, with a weak D call TRBD1 (5 bases). The CDR3 spells CASSFGQGFGYTF. The CDR3 coding sequence is TGTGCCAGCAGTTTTGGGCAGGGCTTTGGCTACACCTTC.